The 27 T cell receptor beta chains in this list originate from one sample, sequenced in a study of human thymus T cells (dated by TCRdb to about 2020). Library generation was performed with the immunoSEQ multiplex PCR assay. TCRdb's version of the immuneACCESS table is confined to in-frame rearrangements and falls short of the full clone set. An unresolved V gene accounts for under half of the shortfall where checked; the remainder is of unknown origin. The sample table records about 46,000 clones; roughly 94% of these occur just once. Approximately 0.15% of the sample goes to the ten largest clones. The specimen was blood. These TCRs come from a girl under three years old with a congenital heart defect but otherwise immunologically healthy.

This clone is a singleton in its sample. The V gene is TRBV7-2, the J gene TRBJ2-3; the D is unclear. Trimming shortened V by 3 bases and J by 0 bases, and 7 bases separated the two germline ends. The CDR3 has 14 residues. Germline values: CDR1 SGHTA, CDR2 FQGNSA. DNA of the CDR3: TGTGCCAGCAGCTTTAGGCTTAGCACAGATACGCAGTATTTT. The encoded protein is CASSFRLSTDTQYF.

The chain links TRBV5-6 to TRBJ2-7, with a tentative D call TRBD2 (6 bases). Trimming cost V 0 bases and J 5 bases, with 18 bases left between them. This CDR3 is 16 amino acids long. CDR1 is SGHDT, CDR2 YYEEEE, per germline. In DNA form, the CDR3 reads TGTGCCAGCAGCTTGGGTGTTGTGACGGACTACCACGAGCAGTACTTC. Translated, it gives CASSLGVVTDYHEQYF. Drawing the rest from reference TRBV5-6 and TRBJ2-7, the complete variable domain is DAGVTQSPTHLIKTRGQQVTLRCSPKSGHDTVSWYQQALGQGPQFIFQYYEEEERQRGNFPDRFSGHQFPNYSSELNVNALLLGDSALYLCASSLGVVTDYHEQYFGPGTRLTVT.

CDR3 residues: CASSLLGQTQETQYF. DNA of the CDR3: TGCGCCAGCAGCTTACTAGGACAGACTCAAGAGACCCAGTACTTC. The chain joins TRBV5-1 to TRBJ2-5; tentative D call: TRBD1 (6 bases). The germline V gene encodes CDR1 SGHRS and CDR2 YFSETQ. V was shortened by 2 bases and J by 2 bases, with 13 bases between the two germline ends. This CDR3 region has 15 residues.

This chain connects TRBV25-1 to TRBJ1-3; D gene uncertain. The CDR3 is 14 amino acids. The V gene lost 4 bases and the J gene lost 4 bases, with 11 bases spanning the gap. Germline assignment: CDR1 MGHDK and CDR2 SYGVNS. The CDR3 DNA reads TGTGCCAGCAGTGTCCGAGGGCCGGGAAACACCATATATTTT. As protein: CASSVRGPGNTIYF.

V gene TRBV2 combines with J gene TRBJ2-3; 10 positions agree with TRBD2. The trim removed 3 bases at V and 2 bases at J, leaving 8 bases unmatched. The germline V gene encodes CDR1 SNHLY and CDR2 FYNNEI. The length of the CDR3 is 17 residues. CDR3 in amino acids: CASSEGLAFESTDTQYF. For the CDR3, the DNA is TGTGCCAGCAGTGAGGGACTAGCGTTTGAGTCCACAGATACGCAGTATTTT.

Concerning this clone: Other DNA variants within this sample encode the same CDR3. The gene calls are TRBV2 and TRBJ1-5, with D unclear. The CDR3 is made up of 12 amino acids. Per the germline V gene, CDR1 is SNHLY and CDR2 is FYNNEI. V lost 1 base to trimming and J lost 10 bases, with 8 bases between them. The CDR3 here is CASSEEAQPQHF. The CDR3 nucleotides read TGTGCCAGCAGTGAAGAAGCGCAACCCCAGCATTTT.

The chain uses TRBV19 and TRBJ2-7, with D maybe TRBD1 (6 bases). V lost 1 base, J lost 0 bases, and 13 bases lay in between. The V gene's germline CDR1 is LNHDA and CDR2 SQIVND (reference sequence). The CDR3 has 16 residues. The CDR3 DNA is TGTGCCAGTAGTATAGTAGGGGGACAACTCTCCTACGAGCAGTACTTC. Its translation is CASSIVGGQLSYEQYF.

V is TRBV2 and J is TRBJ1-4, with D unclear. The CDR3 is 15 amino acids. Trimming took 3 bases from V and 10 from J, leaving 18 bases between them. CDR1 is SNHLY and CDR2 is FYNNEI in the germline V gene. The CDR3 DNA is TGTGCCAGCAGTGATTGGGATTCCAAGTCGGGAAAACTGTTTTTT. Translating gives CASSDWDSKSGKLFF.

This chain uses TRBV5-1 with TRBJ1-2; D is unresolved. In germline, CDR1 is SGHRS, CDR2 YFSETQ. The CDR3 is 13 amino acids. Deletions cut 1 base from V and 1 base from J, with 5 bases between. This CDR3 reads CASSLFLNYGYTF. CDR3 bases: TGCGCCAGCAGCTTGTTTCTTAACTATGGCTACACCTTC.

CDR3 in amino acids: CAPPPRETQYF. In DNA, the CDR3 is TGTGCCCCGCCCCCTCGGGAGACCCAGTACTTC. The gene calls are TRBV10-3 and TRBJ2-5, with no clear D. Per the germline V gene, CDR1 is ENHRY and CDR2 is SYGVKD. With 11 bases removed from V and 5 bases from J, the gap between germline ends came to 12 bases. The CDR3 covers 11 residues.

This chain joins TRBV10-3 and TRBJ2-5; 13 bases align to TRBD2. The germline gives CDR1 ENHRY, CDR2 SYGVKD. CDR3 length: 17 residues. V lost 4 bases, J lost 2 bases, and 7 bases stayed unmatched. In DNA form, the CDR3 reads TGTGCCATCAGTGTTGGACTAGCGGGAGCCGAACAAGAGACCCAGTACTTC. Amino acid sequence: CAISVGLAGAEQETQYF.

This clone was counted a single time. The V call is TRBV27, the J call TRBJ2-2; possible D gene TRBD1, 6 bases. V shed 3 bases and J shed 4 bases, with 12 bases lying between them. The CDR3 has 15 amino acids. The germline V gene encodes CDR1 MNHEY and CDR2 SMNVEV (reference sequence). CDR3 nucleotides: TGTGCCAGCAGTTTTCAGGGGTCGGTCACCGGGGAGCTGTTTTTT. This codes for CASSFQGSVTGELFF.

The sample holds one count of this clone. The CDR3 bases are TGCGCCAGCAGTGAGTGGGGACAGTCGTACCAAGAGACCCAGTACTTC. This gives the protein CASSEWGQSYQETQYF. The chain has TRBV10-1 and TRBJ2-5; 7 nucleotides line up with TRBD1. The length of the CDR3 is 16 residues. J lost 0 bases, V lost 1 base, and 5 bases had no gene match. The germline V gene encodes CDR1 WNHNN and CDR2 SYGVQD (reference sequence).

The rearrangement joins TRBV27 to TRBJ2-2; 9 bases match TRBD1. The CDR3 loop spans 18 amino acids. The V gene end was trimmed by 6 bases and the J gene end by 5 bases; junction bases not matched to a gene: 16. Looked up from germline, CDR1 is MNHEY and CDR2 is SMNVEV (reference sequence). The CDR3 spells CASSSRVLGQGRTGELFF. The CDR3 bases are TGTGCCAGCAGCTCAAGGGTACTCGGACAGGGGCGTACCGGGGAGCTGTTTTTT.

CDR3 coding DNA: TGTGCCAGCAGTTACCCCCTACGCAATGAGCAGTTCTTC. Translated, it gives CASSYPLRNEQFF. The rearrangement uses TRBV6-6 and TRBJ2-1; D unclear. This CDR3 has 13 residues. Per germline, CDR1 MNHNY and CDR2 SVGAGI (reference sequence). The V end lost 2 bases, the J end lost 6 bases, and 8 bases lay between the germline ends.

CDR3 coding DNA: TGTGCCAGTATGAGGGTGACAGGGGGGAGTTCACCCCTCCACTTT. Amino acids: CASMRVTGGSSPLHF. V usage is TRBV19 and J usage is TRBJ1-6, with 9 bases aligning to TRBD1. The CDR3 spans 15 residues. Germline V gene lookup returns CDR1 LNHDA and CDR2 SQIVND (reference sequence). V lost 7 bases, J lost 9 bases, and 10 bases stayed unmatched.

V gene TRBV4-1 combines with J gene TRBJ2-1, with D perhaps matching TRBD1 (5 bases). There are 15 residues in the CDR3. Trimming cost V 1 base and J 0 bases, with 7 bases left between them. CDR1 and CDR2 (germline): MGHRA, YSYEKL. The CDR3 coding sequence is TGCGCCAGCAGCCAAGCACAGGTCTCCTACAATGAGCAGTTCTTC. Protein: CASSQAQVSYNEQFF.

V gene TRBV5-6 combines with J gene TRBJ1-2; D not certain. This CDR3 has 13 amino acids. V lost 0 bases, J lost 0 bases, and 3 bases lay in between. The germline gives CDR1 SGHDT, CDR2 YYEEEE. CDR3 coding DNA: TGTGCCAGCAGCTTGGCCCCTAACTATGGCTACACCTTC. Residues: CASSLAPNYGYTF.

The chain combines TRBV2 with TRBJ2-3; D assignment may be TRBD1 or TRBD2 (5 bases each). V was cut by 4 bases and J by 1 base, with 12 bases left in between. This CDR3 has 15 residues. The germline gives CDR1 SNHLY, CDR2 FYNNEI. This CDR3 reads CASSGSRGGTDTQYF. In DNA, the CDR3 is TGTGCCAGCAGTGGCTCCCGGGGCGGCACAGATACGCAGTATTTT. Variable domain in full (rest from reference TRBV2 and TRBJ2-3): EPEVTQTPSHQVTQMGQEVILRCVPISNHLYFYWYRQILGQKVEFLVSFYNNEISEKSEIFDDQFSVERPDGSNFTLKIRSTKLEDSAMYFCASSGSRGGTDTQYFGPGTRLTVL.

This chain links TRBV28 with TRBJ1-5, with D possibly TRBD1 on 6 matching bases. V dropped 6 bases and J dropped 2 bases, with 14 bases sitting between them. Germline CDR1 is MDHEN and CDR2 is SYDVKM. The CDR3 is made up of 15 amino acids. CDR3 bases: TGTGCCAGCAGCCCCGCACCAGGGGGCAATCAGCCCCAGCATTTT. This codes for CASSPAPGGNQPQHF.

The chain uses TRBV5-1 and TRBJ2-6; D perhaps matches TRBD1 (6 bases). CDR3 size: 14 residues. CDR1 and CDR2 from the germline V gene are SGHRS and YFSETQ. V dropped 3 bases and J dropped 7 bases, with 11 bases sitting between them. This CDR3 reads CASSSHRDANVLTF. The CDR3 nucleotides read TGCGCCAGCAGCTCGCACAGGGATGCCAACGTCCTGACTTTC. Together with reference TRBV5-1 and TRBJ2-6, the CDR3 gives the full variable domain: KAGVTQTPRYLIKTRGQQVTLSCSPISGHRSVSWYQQTPGQGLQFLFEYFSETQRNKGNFPGRFSGRQFSNSRSEMNVSTLELGDSALYLCASSSHRDANVLTFGAGSRLTVL.

J is TRBJ2-1 and V is TRBV18; 7 nucleotides match TRBD2. CDR3 length: 17 amino acids. Unmatched junction bases numbered 12, after V lost 3 bases and J lost 4 bases. Germline V lookup: CDR1 KGHSH, CDR2 LQKENI. The CDR3 nucleotides are TGTGCCAGCTCACCTGGGAGGGCGGACCTTATTTACAATGAGCAGTTCTTC. Translating it yields CASSPGRADLIYNEQFF.

This clone was detected a few times. The chain couples TRBV20-1 to TRBJ1-1; D unresolved. The CDR3 sequence is 11 residues long. Trimming took off 3 bases at V and 4 bases at J, with 6 bases between the two ends. Germline values: CDR1 DFQATT, CDR2 SNEGSKA (reference sequence). Written as DNA, the CDR3 is TGCAGTGCTAGTTCCGGCACTGAAGCTTTCTTT. This encodes CSASSGTEAFF.

J is TRBJ2-3 and V is TRBV27; D remains ambiguous. The germline CDR1 and CDR2 sequences are MNHEY and SMNVEV (reference sequence). V shed 5 bases and J shed 5 bases, with 14 bases lying between them. This CDR3 is 14 amino acids long. CDR3 coding DNA: TGTGCCAGCAGTCAAAGACCCCTGAGAGATACGCAGTATTTT. As protein: CASSQRPLRDTQYF.

This clone has just one count. J is TRBJ1-2 and V is TRBV5-1; D call uncertain. The germline gives CDR1 SGHRS, CDR2 YFSETQ. Between the trimmed V and J ends, which lost 1 base and 0 bases, there was a span of 7 bases. This CDR3 spans 14 amino acids. In DNA form, the CDR3 reads TGCGCCAGCAGCTTGCACGGGGCTAACTATGGCTACACCTTC. Protein sequence: CASSLHGANYGYTF.

The rearrangement links TRBV7-2 to TRBJ2-3, with D possibly TRBD1 on 6 matching bases. The CDR3 extends over 14 amino acids. Between the trimmed V and J ends, which lost 1 base and 1 base, there was a span of 6 bases. Germline values: CDR1 SGHTA, CDR2 FQGNSA. In DNA, the CDR3 is TGTGCCAGCAGCTTAGGGACAGGCACAGATACGCAGTATTTT. The encoded protein is CASSLGTGTDTQYF.

This clone occurred once. The chain joins TRBV23-1 to TRBJ2-7; a possible D gene is TRBD1 (6 bases). TRBV23-1 is filed as an ORF, its function uncertain. The CDR3 loop spans 16 amino acids. Between the trimmed V and J ends, which lost 1 base and 1 base, there was a span of 14 bases. CDR3 DNA: TGCGCCAGCAGTCAATTTACCCAGGGGCTATCCTACGAGCAGTACTTC. It encodes CASSQFTQGLSYEQYF.